The table lists the clone carrying this TCR beta chain with a count of one. Its antigen is not known. TCRdb recomputed calls from the reads with MiXCR, one row per CDR3 protein. The profile shows about 27,000 distinct CDR3 sequences, around 19% of them singletons. This entry is derived from a study of T cell repertoires in cytomegalovirus infection. Across the whole study: CMV epitopes, recently identified HLA-C-restricted and well-studied HLA-B-restricted, were used.

Sequenced here: CD8+ T cells from cultured PBMCs, sampled from culture after CMV antigen stimulation. The sequence came from a human donor in good health (CMV status not recorded). Some clones in this sample may be carry-over from other donors' samples.

The CDR3 coding sequence is TGTGCCAGCGATATGACTCGCGGGGTCTATGAGCAGTTCTTC. This codes for CASDMTRGVYEQFF. The chain uses TRBV7-8 and TRBJ2-1, with D perhaps TRBD2 (6 bases). Germline CDR1 and CDR2: SGHVS and FQNEAQ. This CDR3 has 14 amino acids. Trimming took 8 bases from V and 8 from J, leaving 19 bases between them.